The rows below give T cell receptor beta chains drawn from one sample of a study of cytomegalovirus exposure and HLA in healthy donors. Produced via immunoSEQ multiplex PCR; TCRdb's table is partial and in-frame only. This sample carries hundreds of thousands of clones, around 86% of them seen once, and the ten largest clones take around 0.8%. Sequenced input: PBMCs. Receptors originate from a woman younger than 30 in good health and CMV-seronegative. Both conserved end residues are part of each CDR3. The D gene is left open where the match is weak. Rows give clone size only sometimes, using once, few, many, or a class for an expanded clone.

d_gene | j_gene | v_gene | abundance | CDR3aa | CDR3nt
TRBD1 | TRBJ2-7 | TRBV14 | NA | CASRDRGNEQYF | TGTGCCAGCAGGGACAGGGGGAACGAGCAGTACTTC
NA | TRBJ1-5 | TRBV7-2 | NA | CASSLAGSGAFQHF | TGTGCCAGCAGCTTAGCGGGGTCAGGGGCTTTCCAACATTTT
NA | TRBJ1-2 | TRBV19 | NA | CASSIDRKGGYTF | TGTGCCAGTAGTATAGATCGAAAGGGGGGCTACACCTTC
TRBD1 | TRBJ2-7 | TRBV5-1 | NA | CASSSPGQGNEQYF | TGCGCCAGCAGCTCGCCGGGACAGGGAAACGAGCAGTACTTC
TRBD2 | TRBJ2-1 | TRBV19 | NA | CASSMIAGAKGQFF | TGTGCCAGTAGTATGATAGCGGGAGCAAAGGGGCAGTTCTTC
NA | TRBJ1-1 | TRBV6-5 | NA | CASSYGRRGTEAFF | TGTGCCAGCAGTTATGGGAGGAGAGGCACTGAAGCTTTCTTT
NA | TRBJ2-7 | TRBV5-1 | NA | CASNDEGRPGFEQYF | TGCGCCAGCAACGATGAGGGGAGGCCGGGTTTCGAGCAGTACTTC
TRBD2 | TRBJ2-2 | TRBV5-1 | NA | CASTPTSGSNTGELFF | TGCGCCAGCACCCCGACTAGCGGGAGTAACACCGGGGAGCTGTTTTTT
TRBD2 | TRBJ2-7 | TRBV19 | NA | CASSTIAGYSYEQYF | TGTGCCAGTAGTACCATAGCGGGATACTCCTACGAGCAGTACTTC
NA | TRBJ2-3 | TRBV2 | NA | CASSETGGGTDTQYF | TGTGCCAGCAGTGAGACAGGTGGAGGCACAGATACGCAGTATTTT
TRBD2 | TRBJ2-5 | TRBV14 | NA | CASSQLSGLAGGTQYF | TGTGCCAGCAGCCAACTGTCGGGACTAGCGGGGGGGACCCAGTACTTC
NA | TRBJ2-7 | TRBV10-1 | NA | CASSERVSGGSSYEQYF | TGCGCCAGCAGTGAGAGGGTTAGTGGGGGCAGCTCCTACGAGCAGTACTTC
NA | TRBJ1-3 | TRBV2 | once | CASNYREKNTIYF | TGTGCCAGCAATTACAGGGAAAAGAACACCATATATTTT
NA | TRBJ2-7 | TRBV21-1 | NA | CASIGGGAYEQYF | TGTGCCAGCATAGGAGGGGGCGCCTACGAGCAGTACTTC
NA | TRBJ1-2 | TRBV2 | NA | CASSERRESNYGYTF | TGTGCCAGCAGTGAAAGAAGAGAATCTAACTATGGCTACACCTTC
TRBD1 | TRBJ1-2 | TRBV11-2 | NA | CASSSRQGVGGYTF | TGTGCCAGCAGCTCTCGACAGGGAGTAGGTGGCTACACCTTC
NA | TRBJ1-3 | TRBV18 | NA | CASSPRPGASSGNTIYF | TGTGCCAGCTCACCCAGACCTGGGGCATCCTCTGGAAACACCATATATTTT
NA | TRBJ1-1 | TRBV6-6 | NA | CASSLSVNTEAFF | TGTGCCAGCAGCCTGAGCGTGAACACTGAAGCTTTCTTT
NA | TRBJ2-7 | TRBV2 | NA | CASSESGSKYF | TGTGCCAGCAGTGAATCGGGGTCGAAGTACTTC
TRBD1 | TRBJ2-1 | TRBV27 | NA | CASRVGTGGYNEQFF | TGTGCCAGCAGGGTCGGGACAGGGGGCTACAATGAGCAGTTCTTC
NA | TRBJ1-2 | TRBV18 | once | CASSPRTQPNYGYTF | TGTGCCAGCTCACCCCGGACTCAACCAAACTATGGCTACACCTTC
NA | TRBJ1-2 | TRBV28 | NA | CASSFIFRDYTF | TGTGCCAGCAGTTTTATTTTCCGGGACTACACCTTC